This T cell receptor (beta chain) originates from a study of cytomegalovirus exposure and HLA in healthy donors. General study findings and limits: Later on, analysis showed that most CMV-associated TCR beta chains appeared to be HLA-restricted. Researchers reported that a few CMV-associated chains were confirmed in vitro as CMV antigen-specific.

In this sample, this clone turned up a few times. What it recognizes is unknown. In the PCR, 60 Vbeta and 13 Jbeta primers were used. Sequencing was performed with immunoSEQ multiplex PCR; in TCRdb, only in-frame clones are kept and a portion is missing. There are about 200,000 clones in the sample; about 80% occur only once, and approximately 4.4% lies in the top ten. Unmatched junction bases numbered 5, after V lost 5 bases and J lost 4 bases. CDR1 is MNHNY and CDR2 is SVGAGI in the germline V gene (reference sequence). This CDR3 comprises 14 residues. Material: PBMCs. The rearrangement links TRBV6-6 to TRBJ1-5, with 7 positions matching TRBD1. The clonotype originates from a woman aged 25 to 39 in good health and CMV-seropositive. CDR3 sequence (DNA): TGTGCCAGCAGTACAGGGGACAGAAATCAGCCCCAGCATTTT. It specifies CASSTGDRNQPQHF.